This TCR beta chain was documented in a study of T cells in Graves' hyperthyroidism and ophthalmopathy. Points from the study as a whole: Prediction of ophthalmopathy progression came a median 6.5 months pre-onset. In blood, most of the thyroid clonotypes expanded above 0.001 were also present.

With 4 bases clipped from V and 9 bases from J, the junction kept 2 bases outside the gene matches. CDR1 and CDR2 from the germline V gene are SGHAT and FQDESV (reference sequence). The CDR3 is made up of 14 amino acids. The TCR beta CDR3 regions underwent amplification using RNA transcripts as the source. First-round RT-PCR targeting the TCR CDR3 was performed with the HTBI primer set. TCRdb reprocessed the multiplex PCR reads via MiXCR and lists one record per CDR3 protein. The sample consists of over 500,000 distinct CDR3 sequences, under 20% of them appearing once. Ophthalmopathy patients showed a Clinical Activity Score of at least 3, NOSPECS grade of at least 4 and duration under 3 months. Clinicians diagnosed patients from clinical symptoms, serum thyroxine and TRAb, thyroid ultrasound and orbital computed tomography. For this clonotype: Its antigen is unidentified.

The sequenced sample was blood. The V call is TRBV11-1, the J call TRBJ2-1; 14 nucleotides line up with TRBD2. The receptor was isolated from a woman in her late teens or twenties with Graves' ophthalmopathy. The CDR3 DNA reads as TGTGCCAGCAGCTCCGGGACTAGCGGGAGTGAGCAGTTCTTC. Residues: CASSSGTSGSEQFF.